Included here is one T cell receptor beta chain sequence, with context. This clonotype came up many times. Its target antigen remains unknown. Base qualities were left out, and no much larger clone turns up one base away. This entry comes from a study of T-cell reconstitution after alpha-beta-depleted transplantation in children (dated by TCRdb to the mid-2010s). General notes on the study: The study quantitatively tracked T-cell immune reconstitution after TCRalphabeta/CD19-depleted allogeneic hematopoietic cell transplantation in children using TCR repertoire profiling.

The protocol used for the library was PCR. Sequencing was performed on an Illumina HiSeq 2500. TCR libraries were prepared with molecular barcoding, using unique molecular identifiers to normalize TCRbeta repertoire quantification. TCRdb reprocessed the public reads (quality trimming at Q25 with fastp, clone calling with MiXCR) and kept in-frame beta chains. Rows matching on CDR3 protein sequence are summarized as one entry with the most common DNA and genes. Recorded for this sample are hundreds of thousands of distinct CDR3 sequences; about an eighth of them occurred a single time. 0.79% of the sample comes from the top ten. The CDR3 holds 20 amino acids from the cysteine to the phenylalanine. Of all the DNA, just the CDR3 is kept, 60 bases in frame from base 1. V has 2 bases trimmed and J has 1 base trimmed; junction bases matching no gene number 14. Based on the germline V gene, the CDR1 and CDR2 sequences are LGHNA and YNFKEQ.

Broader findings and caveats from the paper: Hyperexpanded clone frequencies declined over subsequent months; after one year, T-cell counts and TCRbeta diversity were mostly attributed to newly produced T cells. The apparently early alphabetaT-cell count recovery about two months after transplant was reportedly dependent on only several hundred rapidly expanded clones derived from non-depleted graft cells. The high TCRbeta diversity at day 60 in some patients was ascribed to recipient T cells and intrathymic progenitors that had survived conditioning.

Taken with the paper, the label for treatment or condition translates to: allogeneic hematopoietic cell transplantation with graft depleted of TCRalphabeta T cells and CD19 B cells. TCRalphabeta/CD19-depleted allogeneic hematopoietic cell grafts were given to the transplant recipients, all of whom were children. Rearrangement joined TRBV4-2 to TRBJ2-1, with 10 bases matching TRBD1. This clonotype was sampled from a girl aged 2-10 years with congenital amegakaryocytic thrombocytopenia, due to receive a stem cell transplant. Material: PBMCs, obtained before TCRalphabeta/CD19-depleted stem cell transplant. The CDR3 in this case is CASSQPGQGEGNRSYNEQFF. The nucleotides read TGTGCCAGCAGCCAACCTGGACAGGGGGAAGGCAATAGGTCCTACAATGAGCAGTTCTTC.